A single sample is the source of the 19 T cell receptor beta chains below, sequenced in a study of cytomegalovirus exposure and HLA in healthy donors. The PCR used 60 Vbeta and 13 Jbeta primers. The table came from immunoSEQ multiplex PCR; TCRdb's copy has only in-frame clones and leaves some out. The data contain some 130,000 clones, over 70% of them singletons. The sample taken for sequencing was PBMCs. These receptors were taken from a man aged 25 to 40 in good health and CMV-seronegative.

V usage is TRBV15 and J usage is TRBJ1-2; a possible D gene is TRBD1 (5 bases). The CDR3 consists of 15 residues. Looked up from germline, CDR1 is LNHNV and CDR2 is YYDKDF (reference sequence). V lost 3 bases, J lost 6 bases, and 17 bases lay in between. CDR3 in amino acids: CATSSNHGTGDGYTF. In DNA form, the CDR3 reads TGTGCCACCAGCAGCAACCACGGGACGGGGGATGGCTACACCTTC.

V usage is TRBV7-9 and J usage is TRBJ1-5; perhaps TRBD1 as D (5 bases). Germline CDR1 reads SEHNR; CDR2 reads FQNEAQ (reference sequence). The germline V and J ends were trimmed by 4 bases and 5 bases, with 12 bases remaining between them. There are 14 residues in the CDR3. CDR3 sequence reads: CASSSGSWDQPQHF. For the CDR3, the DNA is TGTGCCAGCAGCTCAGGGTCGTGGGATCAGCCCCAGCATTTT.

The chain has TRBV5-4 and TRBJ1-2; the match to TRBD1 covers 10 bases. The trim removed 4 bases at V and 5 bases at J, leaving 8 bases unmatched. The CDR3 runs 15 residues. Germline CDR1 is SGHNT and CDR2 is YYREEE (reference sequence). CDR3 sequence reads: CASSTGTGDWYGYTF. CDR3 in DNA: TGTGCCAGCAGCACCGGGACAGGGGATTGGTATGGCTACACCTTC.

The chain combines TRBV4-1 with TRBJ2-1; 7 bases map to TRBD2. The germline V gene has CDR1 MGHRA and CDR2 YSYEKL. With V trimmed by 1 base and J by 5 bases, 14 bases remained unmatched. The CDR3 runs 18 residues. The CDR3 nucleotides read TGCGCCAGCAGCCAAGGACGGGCCAGAGGGAGGGGCAACAATGAGCAGTTCTTC. This codes for CASSQGRARGRGNNEQFF.

In this sample, this clone turned up once. The rearrangement links TRBV28 to TRBJ2-6; 7 bases agree with TRBD1. The germline V gene encodes CDR1 MDHEN and CDR2 SYDVKM. Trimming cost V 6 bases and J 5 bases; bases outside gene matches: 10. The CDR3 contains 16 residues. CDR3: CASSWTGSLRANVLTF. The CDR3 region has the DNA TGTGCCAGCAGCTGGACAGGTAGCCTCAGGGCCAACGTCCTGACTTTC.

This rearrangement joins TRBV27 to TRBJ1-1, with 8 bases that match TRBD1. The CDR3 contains 15 residues. The V segment lost 4 bases and the J segment 8 bases; nucleotides outside the gene matches: 12. The germline gives CDR1 MNHEY, CDR2 SMNVEV (reference sequence). CDR3 in DNA: TGTGCCAGCAGTTGGGAGCCCGGACAGGGCAGGGAAGCTTTCTTT. Protein sequence: CASSWEPGQGREAFF.

This clone appeared a single time. The gene calls are TRBV2 and TRBJ2-5; 7 bases fit TRBD1. The end of the DNA fits TRBJ2-7 better, so the J call may be wrong. Looked up from germline, CDR1 is SNHLY and CDR2 is FYNNEI. This CDR3 has 15 amino acids. For the CDR3, the DNA is TGTGCCAGCGACTCAGAGGGGGCCAGCTCCTACGAGCAGTACTTC. Amino acids: CASDSEGASSYEQYF.

The V and J genes are TRBV30 and TRBJ1-4; 7 nucleotides match TRBD1. Per the germline V gene, CDR1 is GTSNPN and CDR2 is SVGIG (reference sequence). This CDR3 is 14 amino acids long. Unmatched junction bases numbered 3, after V lost 5 bases and J lost 0 bases. CDR3 sequence reads: CAWGTATTNEKLFF. CDR3 sequence (DNA): TGTGCCTGGGGGACAGCCACAACTAATGAAAAACTGTTTTTT.

This rearrangement joins TRBV6-4 to TRBJ1-2; D may be TRBD1 (5 bases). Germline values: CDR1 MRHNA, CDR2 SNTAGT. V lost 6 bases and J lost 0, with 14 bases in between. This CDR3 comprises 15 residues. The CDR3 DNA follows: TGTGCCAGCAGGGCAGGGTTTGGTTCTAACTATGGCTACACCTTC. Translation: CASRAGFGSNYGYTF.

The V and J genes are TRBV30 and TRBJ1-1; 8 bases agree with TRBD1. Per germline, CDR1 GTSNPN and CDR2 SVGIG (reference sequence). The CDR3 contains 14 residues. With 3 bases clipped from V and 3 bases from J, the junction kept 6 bases outside the gene matches. The DNA for the CDR3 is TGTGCCTGGAGGTCAGGGGGCCGGGACACTGAAGCTTTCTTT. Residues: CAWRSGGRDTEAFF.

The gene calls are TRBV5-1 and TRBJ2-3, with TRBD2 matching 11 bases. The V gene's germline CDR1 is SGHRS and CDR2 YFSETQ. Trimming took 4 bases from V and 0 from J; bases not matched to a gene: 16. The CDR3 extends over 20 amino acids. CDR3 region: CASSAGGILAGGRSTDTQYF. CDR3 bases: TGCGCCAGCAGCGCCGGGGGGATTCTAGCGGGAGGTCGGAGCACAGATACGCAGTATTTT. Full variable domain (rest looked up from reference TRBV5-1 and TRBJ2-3): KAGVTQTPRYLIKTRGQQVTLSCSPISGHRSVSWYQQTPGQGLQFLFEYFSETQRNKGNFPGRFSGRQFSNSRSEMNVSTLELGDSALYLCASSAGGILAGGRSTDTQYFGPGTRLTVL.

This clone was recorded only once. The rearrangement joins TRBV6-5 to TRBJ2-7; D is perhaps TRBD2 (6 bases). CDR1 MNHEY and CDR2 SVGAGI come from the germline V gene. This CDR3 is 13 amino acids long. V lost 5 bases, J lost 4 bases, and 12 bases lay in between. This chain's CDR3 is CASSPGLLYEQYF. The CDR3 DNA reads as TGTGCCAGCAGTCCGGGACTTCTATACGAGCAGTACTTC.

The V call is TRBV5-5, the J call TRBJ1-1; the D is unclear. The CDR3 extends over 12 amino acids. CDR1 SGHKS and CDR2 YYEKEE come from the germline V gene (reference sequence). The V end lost 4 bases, the J end lost 1 base, and 5 bases lay between the germline ends. The CDR3 here is CASSQWNTEAFF. CDR3 nucleotide sequence: TGTGCCAGCAGCCAATGGAACACTGAAGCTTTCTTT. Together with reference TRBV5-5 and TRBJ1-1, the CDR3 gives the full variable domain: DAGVTQSPTHLIKTRGQQVTLRCSPISGHKSVSWYQQVLGQGPQFIFQYYEKEERGRGNFPDRFSARQFPNYSSELNVNALLLGDSALYLCASSQWNTEAFFGQGTRLTVV.

The genes are TRBV6-1 and TRBJ2-7; no clear D gene. The CDR3 runs to 13 residues. CDR1 is MNHNS, CDR2 SASEGT, per germline. V lost 8 bases, J lost 11 bases, and 22 bases lay in between. CDR3 in amino acids: CASQPGPSEDKYF. In nucleotides, the CDR3 is TGTGCCAGCCAACCGGGTCCTTCGGAAGATAAGTACTTC.

The chain is built from TRBV11-3 and TRBJ2-2; 10 bases map to TRBD2. The germline gives CDR1 SGHNT, CDR2 YENEEA. V shed 4 bases, J shed 6 bases, and the junction held 14 bases outside the gene matches. The CDR3 has 18 amino acids. CDR3: CASSSYPSSGRLAGELFF. The CDR3 nucleotides are TGTGCCAGCAGCTCGTATCCGAGTAGCGGGAGGTTGGCCGGGGAGCTGTTTTTT.

This clone has just one count. As DNA, the CDR3 is TGTGCCAGCAGTTTACTGAGGGCCGAGCAGTACTTC. Translated, it gives CASSLLRAEQYF. The rearrangement links TRBV28 to TRBJ2-7, with D possibly matching TRBD2 (5 bases). Germline loops: CDR1 MDHEN, CDR2 SYDVKM. CDR3 length equals 12 residues. V lost 2 bases, J lost 6 bases, and 8 bases lay in between. Variable domain in full (rest from reference TRBV28 and TRBJ2-7): DVKVTQSSRYLVKRTGEKVFLECVQDMDHENMFWYRQDPGLGLRLIYFSYDVKMKEKGDIPEGYSVSREKKERFSLILESASTNQTSMYLCASSLLRAEQYFGPGTRLTVT.

V usage is TRBV27 and J usage is TRBJ2-3, with TRBD2 matching over 11 bases. Germline loops: CDR1 MNHEY, CDR2 SMNVEV (reference sequence). The junction had 8 bases not matched to a gene; V was cut back by 3 bases and J by 0 bases. The CDR3 is made up of 18 amino acids. The CDR3 coding sequence is TGTGCCAGCAGTTTCGTTACTAGCGGGGGTTGGAGCACAGATACGCAGTATTTT. It encodes CASSFVTSGGWSTDTQYF.

CDR3 DNA: TGCGCCAGCAGCTACGTGACAGGGTCTCTCGGCGAGCAGTACTTC. It codes for CASSYVTGSLGEQYF. This chain connects TRBV5-1 to TRBJ2-7; TRBD1 aligns across 7 bases. Per germline, CDR1 SGHRS and CDR2 YFSETQ. V shed 3 bases, J shed 6 bases, and the junction held 12 bases outside the gene matches. The CDR3 is made up of 15 amino acids. Using reference TRBV5-1 and TRBJ2-7 for the parts outside the CDR3, the full variable domain is KAGVTQTPRYLIKTRGQQVTLSCSPISGHRSVSWYQQTPGQGLQFLFEYFSETQRNKGNFPGRFSGRQFSNSRSEMNVSTLELGDSALYLCASSYVTGSLGEQYFGPGTRLTVT.

This chain joins TRBV11-1 and TRBJ2-7; TRBD1 agrees at 10 bases. This CDR3 has 14 residues. Trimming at V came to 6 bases and at J to 5 bases, leaving 7 bases not matched to a gene. CDR1 SGHAT and CDR2 FQDESV come from the germline V gene (reference sequence). CDR3 sequence (DNA): TGTGCCAGCAGTACGGGACAGGGGATCCACGAGCAGTACTTC. Amino acid sequence: CASSTGQGIHEQYF.